Each of the 11 T cell receptor beta chains below was sequenced from the same sample in a study of monozygotic twins with inflammatory bowel disease. TCRdb reworked the 5' RACE reads into one entry per CDR3 protein, no DNA. The sample table sets out fewer than 550,000 distinct CDR3 sequences. The source material was blood. Receptors originate from a human donor with ulcerative colitis or Crohn's disease, or a healthy co-twin of an affected twin (not recorded which).

The CDR3 loop is CASRPRTSGRDEQFF. V usage is TRBV6-1 and J usage is TRBJ2-1; without DNA, the TCRdb call of TRBD2 cannot be checked. Looked up from germline, CDR1 is MNHNS and CDR2 is SASEGT. The CDR3 consists of 15 residues.

The chain recombines TRBV5-5 with TRBJ2-1; the TCRdb call, TRBD2, lacks DNA for checking. The germline V gene encodes CDR1 SGHKS and CDR2 YYEKEE (reference sequence). This CDR3 has 17 amino acids. CDR3 region: CASSSKILASGGNEQFF.

The chain links TRBV10-2 to TRBJ1-6; the D call from TCRdb, TRBD1, cannot be confirmed without DNA. Germline CDR1 and CDR2: WSHSY and SAAADI. CDR3 size: 13 residues. The CDR3 loop is CASSGQAGSPLHF.

The chain has TRBV18 and TRBJ2-3; the TRBD1 assignment by TCRdb is unverifiable without DNA. CDR1 and CDR2 from the germline V gene are KGHSH and LQKENI. This CDR3 contains 12 residues. This CDR3 reads CASSPGADTQYF.

This chain links TRBV19 with TRBJ1-5; the D call from TCRdb, TRBD1, cannot be confirmed without DNA. The CDR3 consists of 12 residues. In germline, CDR1 is LNHDA, CDR2 SQIVND (reference sequence). CDR3 residues: CAVKGGNQPQHF.

V usage is TRBV18 and J usage is TRBJ2-1; the TCRdb D gene call, TRBD1, has no DNA to confirm it. The CDR3 runs to 19 residues. Per the germline V gene, CDR1 is KGHSH and CDR2 is LQKENI. The chain's CDR3 is CASSPYSLAGTGGENEQFF.

The gene calls are TRBV5-1 and TRBJ1-2. CDR1 and CDR2 from the germline V gene are SGHRS and YFSETQ. The CDR3 is 13 residues long. Here the CDR3 reads CASSPDGYYGYTF.

This sequence joins TRBV12-3 or TRBV12-4 and TRBJ1-5; TCRdb indicates TRBD1, and absent DNA this call remains unverified. There are 13 residues in the CDR3. CDR3 sequence reads: CASSWGSNQPQHF.

V usage is TRBV30 and J usage is TRBJ1-1; the TCRdb call, TRBD1, lacks DNA for checking. Germline V gives CDR1 GTSNPN, CDR2 SVGIG (reference sequence). This CDR3 spans 16 amino acids. The CDR3 protein is CAWRPKRGQGAIPAFF.

The rearrangement links TRBV20-1 to TRBJ1-5; without DNA, the TCRdb call of TRBD1 cannot be checked. Germline V CDR1 and CDR2: DFQATT, SNEGSKA (reference sequence). This CDR3 has 14 amino acids. The CDR3 is CSAGGQAVNQPQHF.

The gene calls are TRBV25-1 and TRBJ2-3; TCRdb designates TRBD1, a call that cannot be tested without DNA. The length of the CDR3 is 16 residues. Looked up from germline, CDR1 is MGHDK and CDR2 is SYGVNS. Here the CDR3 reads CASSHAGTPKAYTQYF.